This record concerns one T cell receptor (beta chain) sequence. Its antigen is currently unknown. At the deep level, the assay was run. Sequenced by immunoSEQ multiplex PCR; TCRdb stores in-frame clones only, minus some. The sample carries a few million clones, 93% recorded once. This record belongs to a study of shared clonotypes between healthy human individuals. General study results and limits: Among donors, clonotype sharing was expected to be affected by sequencing depth. Around 4.7% was the fraction of naive CD4 clonotypes found shared across four donors.

V dropped 4 bases and J dropped 1; count of bases not matched to a gene: 4. The germline V gene has CDR1 SGHRS and CDR2 YFSETQ. The CDR3 has 14 amino acids. The source is a man younger than 35 in good health. Some clones in this sample may be carry-over from other donors' samples. What was sequenced was naive CD4+ T cells from PBMCs. Indicated subset: CD45RA+ positively selected. The J gene is TRBJ1-1, the V gene TRBV5-1, with 7 nucleotides matching TRBD1. CDR3 protein: CASSMGQTNTEAFF. For the CDR3, the DNA is TGCGCCAGCAGCATGGGACAGACGAACACTGAAGCTTTCTTT. Looking up the rest from reference TRBV5-1 and TRBJ1-1 gives the full variable domain: KAGVTQTPRYLIKTRGQQVTLSCSPISGHRSVSWYQQTPGQGLQFLFEYFSETQRNKGNFPGRFSGRQFSNSRSEMNVSTLELGDSALYLCASSMGQTNTEAFFGQGTRLTVV.